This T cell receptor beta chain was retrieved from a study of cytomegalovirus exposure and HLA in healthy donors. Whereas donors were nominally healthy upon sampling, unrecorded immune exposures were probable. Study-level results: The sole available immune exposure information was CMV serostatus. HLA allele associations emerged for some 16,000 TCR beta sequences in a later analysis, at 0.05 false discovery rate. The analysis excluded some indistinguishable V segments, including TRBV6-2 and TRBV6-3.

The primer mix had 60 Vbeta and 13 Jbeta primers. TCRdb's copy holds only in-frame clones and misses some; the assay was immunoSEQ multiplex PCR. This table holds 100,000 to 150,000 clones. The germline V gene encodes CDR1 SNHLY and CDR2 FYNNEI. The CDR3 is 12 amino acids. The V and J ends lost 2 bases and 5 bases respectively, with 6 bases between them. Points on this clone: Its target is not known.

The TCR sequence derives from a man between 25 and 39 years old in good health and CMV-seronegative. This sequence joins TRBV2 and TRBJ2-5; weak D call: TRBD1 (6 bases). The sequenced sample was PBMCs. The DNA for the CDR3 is TGTGCCAGCAGTGAAACAGGGGAGACCCAGTACTTC. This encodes CASSETGETQYF.